The 30 T cell receptor beta chains in this list originate from one sample, sequenced in a study of metastatic and nonmetastatic thyroid tumors. TCRdb called clones again from the PCR reads with MiXCR. The sample lists approximately 65,000 clones; approximately 4.1% were seen once. Prior to thyroid surgery, none of the patients had received any treatment. Sequenced input: blood. Receptors were obtained from a female donor with papillary thyroid cancer or a benign thyroid nodule (not recorded which). Some clones in this sample may be carry-over from other donors' samples.

This clone was found many times. The chain is built from TRBV24-1 and TRBJ2-5; 8 nucleotides match TRBD1. Looked up from germline, CDR1 is KGHDR and CDR2 is SFDVKD. V lost 7 bases and J lost 4; bases outside the gene matches: 13. This CDR3 is 16 amino acids long. The CDR3 region has the DNA TGTGCCACCAGCTTGGGACAGGCCAATGGGGGAGAGACCCAGTACTTC. This gives the protein CATSLGQANGGETQYF.

This clone was seen repeatedly, ten times or more. The chain joins TRBV4-2 to TRBJ1-2, with TRBD1 as a possible D gene (6 bases). V lost 0 bases to trimming and J lost 1 base, with 15 bases between them. The CDR3 loop spans 17 amino acids. Germline-derived CDR1 and CDR2 are LGHNA and YNFKEQ. The CDR3 region is CASSQDDGGSYNYGYTF. CDR3 sequence (DNA): TGTGCCAGCAGCCAAGATGATGGGGGCAGTTATAACTATGGCTACACCTTC.

This clone was observed many times. The V gene is TRBV19, the J gene TRBJ1-2; TRBD1 agrees at 12 bases. The V and J ends lost 7 bases and 4 bases, in that order; junction bases with no gene match: 7. Germline V lookup: CDR1 LNHDA, CDR2 SQIVND (reference sequence). This CDR3 is 15 amino acids long. The CDR3 bases are TGTGCCAGTAAGCGGGACAGGGGGCAAGTCTATGGCTACACCTTC. This translates into CASKRDRGQVYGYTF. Supplemented by reference TRBV19 and TRBJ1-2, the full variable domain reads DGGITQSPKYLFRKEGQNVTLSCEQNLNHDAMYWYRQDPGQGLRLIYYSQIVNDFQKGDIAEGYSVSREKKESFPLTVTSAQKNPTAFYLCASKRDRGQVYGYTFGSGTRLTVV.

This clone was observed at least ten times. The chain employs TRBV5-1 and TRBJ1-1; a weak D match, TRBD1 (6 bases). V was cut by 2 bases and J by 8 bases, with 13 bases left in between. This CDR3 has 13 residues. The V gene's germline CDR1 is SGHRS and CDR2 YFSETQ. CDR3 DNA: TGCGCCAGCAGCTTTCAGGGGAAAATAGAAGCTTTCTTT. This encodes CASSFQGKIEAFF.

The chain uses TRBV28 and TRBJ1-1, with 8 nucleotides matching TRBD1. CDR1 is MDHEN and CDR2 is SYDVKM in the germline V gene. The CDR3 extends over 17 amino acids. V was clipped by 3 bases and J by 4 bases; unmatched bases: 13. CDR3 protein: CASSFVQGAVTSTEAFF. DNA for the CDR3: TGTGCCAGCAGTTTCGTTCAGGGGGCGGTTACGAGCACTGAAGCTTTCTTT.

The J gene is TRBJ1-3, the V gene TRBV9; D not certain. V lost 1 base, J lost 2 bases, and 10 bases lay in between. Germline CDR1 is SGDLS and CDR2 is YYNGEE. The CDR3 has 15 residues. In DNA, the CDR3 is TGTGCCAGCAGCGTATATTGGGGTCCTGGAAACACCATATATTTT. This translates into CASSVYWGPGNTIYF.

This clone was recorded a few times. The V gene is TRBV11-2, the J gene TRBJ2-6; D is ambiguous. The CDR3 runs to 14 residues. Germline CDR1 SGHAT, CDR2 FQNNGV. V lost 5 bases and J lost 1, with 6 bases in between. The CDR3 protein is CASSPNSGANVLTF. The CDR3 coding sequence is TGTGCCAGCAGCCCCAATTCTGGGGCCAACGTCCTGACTTTC.

This clone was counted between two and nine times. One end of the junction fails to match germline, which may point to a read error. This chain links TRBV19 with TRBJ1-2; tentatively, D is TRBD1 (6 bases). CDR1 is LNHDA and CDR2 is SQIVND in the germline V gene (reference sequence). CDR3 size: 14 residues. CDR3 residues: CASSNGGPNYVYTF. The DNA of the CDR3 is TGTGCCAGTAGTAACGGGGGCCCTAACTATGTCTACACCTTC. The whole variable domain, filled in from reference TRBV19 and TRBJ1-2, reads DGGITQSPKYLFRKEGQNVTLSCEQNLNHDAMYWYRQDPGQGLRLIYYSQIVNDFQKGDIAEGYSVSREKKESFPLTVTSAQKNPTAFYLCASSNGGPNYVYTFGSGTRLTVV.

This clone was detected ten times or more. The rearrangement links TRBV6-1 to TRBJ1-2, with D possibly being TRBD1 (5 bases). Trimming stripped 5 bases from V and 4 bases from J, with 17 bases between. Germline V CDR1 and CDR2: MNHNS, SASEGT. This CDR3 comprises 15 residues. DNA for the CDR3: TGTGCCAGCAGTTATCTGGCTGAAAGGGGCTATGGCTACACCTTC. Its protein is CASSYLAERGYGYTF.

In this sample, this clone turned up many times. This chain joins TRBV12-3 or TRBV12-4 and TRBJ1-2, with D perhaps TRBD1 (6 bases). Deletions cut 3 bases from V and 4 bases from J, with 12 bases between. The length of the CDR3 is 14 residues. The CDR3 region is CASSFGRGGYGYTF. The CDR3 DNA is TGTGCCAGCAGTTTCGGCAGGGGAGGCTATGGCTACACCTTC.

This clone was counted ten times or more. The chain links TRBV12-3 or TRBV12-4 to TRBJ1-1; D not resolved. The V gene lost 0 bases and the J gene lost 4 bases, with 6 bases spanning the gap. The CDR3 runs to 13 residues. The CDR3 bases are TGTGCCAGCAGTTTAGCGCAGACCACTGAAGCTTTCTTT. As protein: CASSLAQTTEAFF.

This clone was seen repeatedly, ten times or more. This chain uses TRBV10-2 with TRBJ2-3; 7 positions agree with TRBD2. From germline, CDR1 is WSHSY and CDR2 SAAADI. This CDR3 is built from 13 residues. Trimming cost V 0 bases and J 9 bases; bases outside gene matches: 3. This CDR3 reads CASSESREGTQYF. The CDR3 DNA follows: TGCGCCAGCAGTGAGTCAAGGGAGGGGACGCAGTATTTT.

In regard to this clone: An end of the junction differs from the germline gene, which may be a read error. The V gene is TRBV3-1, the J gene TRBJ1-3; possible D gene TRBD1, 6 bases. Germline CDR1 is LGHDT and CDR2 is YNNKEL (reference sequence). There are 15 residues in the CDR3. The DNA for the CDR3 is TGTACCAGCACCCAAAAACAGGGCACTGGAAACACCATATATTTT. Protein sequence: CTSTQKQGTGNTIYF.

This clone was observed at least ten times. The chain has TRBV18 and TRBJ2-7, with TRBD1 identical over 9 bases. The junction had 12 bases not matched to a gene; V was cut back by 5 bases and J by 7 bases. Germline CDR1 is KGHSH and CDR2 is LQKENI. This CDR3 region has 15 residues. The CDR3 sequence is CASSTPGQGLWEQYF. The CDR3 DNA reads TGTGCCAGCTCAACTCCGGGACAGGGCTTATGGGAGCAGTACTTC.

This clone has ten or more counts. This CDR3 is CASTKGSGADTQYF. The CDR3 DNA reads as TGTGCCAGCACCAAGGGGAGTGGGGCAGATACGCAGTATTTT. This chain links TRBV7-8 with TRBJ2-3; D may correspond to TRBD1 or TRBD2 (5 bases each). CDR1 is SGHVS and CDR2 is FQNEAQ in the germline V gene. Trimming removed 7 bases at V and 4 bases at J, with 15 bases between. The CDR3 is 14 residues long. Complete variable domain (other parts from reference TRBV7-8 and TRBJ2-3): GAGVSQSPRYKVAKRGQDVALRCDPISGHVSLFWYQQALGQGPEFLTYFQNEAQLDKSGLPSDRFFAERPEGSVSTLKIQRTQQEDSAVYLCASTKGSGADTQYFGPGTRLTVL.

Ten or more counts support this clone. The chain joins TRBV4-1 to TRBJ1-3; TRBD1 matches 8 bases. The CDR3 totals 18 residues. Germline V gene data show CDR1 as MGHRA and CDR2 as YSYEKL. The V segment lost 1 base and the J segment 4 bases; nucleotides outside the gene matches: 12. The CDR3 DNA reads TGCGCCAGCAGCCAAGGGCTACTACGCCGGGACAGGGGAAACACCATATATTTT. Its translation is CASSQGLLRRDRGNTIYF.

This clone has ten or more counts. V is TRBV3-1 and J is TRBJ2-3, with D possibly called TRBD1 or TRBD2 (5 bases each). The V end lost 1 base, the J end lost 6 bases, and 11 bases lay between the germline ends. This CDR3 contains 14 residues. Germline V gene data show CDR1 as LGHDT and CDR2 as YNNKEL (reference sequence). This chain's CDR3 is CASSQGTGADTQYF. CDR3 DNA: TGTGCCAGCAGCCAAGGGACTGGGGCCGATACGCAGTATTTT.

This clone showed up just a few times. V and J are TRBV7-8 and TRBJ2-3; 11 nucleotides agree with TRBD2. Trimming removed 5 bases from V and 2 bases from J; junction bases left unmatched: 9. CDR1 SGHVS and CDR2 FQNEAQ come from the germline V gene. The CDR3 is 17 residues long. CDR3 loop: CASSLTGTSGVTDTQYF. The CDR3 coding sequence is TGTGCCAGCAGCCTGACCGGGACTAGCGGAGTCACAGATACGCAGTATTTT.

This chain connects TRBV11-2 to TRBJ2-1; D is uncertain. This CDR3 is 15 amino acids long. Per germline, CDR1 SGHAT and CDR2 FQNNGV. V shed 4 bases and J shed 9 bases, with 19 bases lying between them. The CDR3 region has the DNA TGTGCCAGCAGCTCCACGTTTGGTGGGTTGAGTGAGCAGTTCTTC. Translated: CASSSTFGGLSEQFF.

This clone was detected many times. The rearrangement links TRBV6-1 to TRBJ1-1; possible D gene TRBD1, 6 bases. Germline loops: CDR1 MNHNS, CDR2 SASEGT. The CDR3 has 13 amino acids. Trimming took 5 bases from V and 5 from J, leaving 12 bases between them. The CDR3 region has the DNA TGTGCCAGCAGTAACCAAGACAGGACTGAAGCTTTCTTT. As protein: CASSNQDRTEAFF.

This clone was recorded at least ten times. The V and J genes are TRBV28 and TRBJ2-7; D ambiguous. V was shortened by 4 bases and J by 3 bases, with 19 bases between the two germline ends. The CDR3 is 16 amino acids. Germline V gives CDR1 MDHEN, CDR2 SYDVKM. The CDR3, as DNA: TGTGCCAGCAGTTCCGACGGAAGGAGACTTCGCTACGAGCAGTACTTC. Amino acids: CASSSDGRRLRYEQYF.

Details on this clone: This may come from a read error, since a much larger clone is one base off. The J gene is TRBJ2-5, the V gene TRBV20-1; D may be TRBD2 (6 bases). The CDR3 runs to 12 residues. In germline, CDR1 is DFQATT, CDR2 SNEGSKA (reference sequence). The V gene lost 1 base and the J gene lost 10 bases, with 13 bases spanning the gap. The CDR3 sequence: CSARALGGNQYF. DNA for the CDR3: TGCAGTGCTAGAGCCCTAGGCGGGAACCAGTACTTC.

As to this clone: A much more abundant neighbour one base away suggests this may be a read error. The V gene is TRBV4-2, the J gene TRBJ1-5; D is uncertain. Germline lookup yields CDR1 LGHNA and CDR2 YNFKEQ. The CDR3 covers 16 residues. Trimming pared 0 bases from V and 7 bases from J, leaving 16 bases between. CDR3 nucleotides: TGTGCCAGCAGCCAAGAGGAGTCCGGGTATGGCCAGCCCCAGCATTTT. This gives the protein CASSQEESGYGQPQHF.

In this sample, this clone turned up a few times. One base away lies a much larger clone, so this may be a sequencing read error. The chain has TRBV3-1 and TRBJ1-2; D ambiguous. The germline gives CDR1 LGHDT, CDR2 YNNKEL (reference sequence). With 1 base removed from V and 8 bases from J, the gap between germline ends came to 11 bases. The CDR3 extends over 13 amino acids. DNA of the CDR3: TGTGCCAGCAGCCAAGGGTCCACCCCCGGCTACACCTTC. Protein product: CASSQGSTPGYTF.

Concerning this clone itself: A much larger clone is a single base away; this may be a read error. The V call is TRBV2, the J call TRBJ2-5, with D hard to call. CDR1 and CDR2 from the germline V gene are SNHLY and FYNNEI. The CDR3 length is 10 residues. V was clipped by 4 bases and J by 8 bases, with 5 bases between them. The CDR3 sequence: CASSVDTQYF. CDR3 nucleotides: TGTGCCAGCAGTGTCGATACCCAGTACTTC. The entire variable domain, with the rest obtained from reference TRBV2 and TRBJ2-5, is as follows: EPEVTQTPSHQVTQMGQEVILRCVPISNHLYFYWYRQILGQKVEFLVSFYNNEISEKSEIFDDQFSVERPDGSNFTLKIRSTKLEDSAMYFCASSVDTQYFGPGTRLLVL.

This clone was recorded a few times. This may stem from a read error, because a much larger clone lies one nucleotide away. The rearrangement uses TRBV5-6 and TRBJ1-5, with TRBD1 matching 10 bases. Germline lookup yields CDR1 SGHDT and CDR2 YYEEEE. CDR3 length equals 15 residues. Here the CDR3 DNA reads TGTGCCAGCACCTTGACAGGGGGCGGCAATCAGCCCCAGCATTTT. Translating it yields CASTLTGGGNQPQHF.

This clone was seen more than once but under ten times. V gene TRBV20-1 combines with J gene TRBJ2-7, with 7 positions matching TRBD2. The CDR3 totals 16 residues. From germline, CDR1 is DFQATT and CDR2 SNEGSKA (reference sequence). V was pared by 0 bases and J by 0 bases, with 8 bases of the junction left unmatched. CDR3 DNA sequence: TGCAGTGCTAGAGACCTTGCGGCGGGGGACTCCTACGAGCAGTACTTC. It specifies CSARDLAAGDSYEQYF.

The J gene is TRBJ2-1, the V gene TRBV6-5, with a weak D call TRBD1 (5 bases). Trimming stripped 0 bases from V and 7 bases from J, with 13 bases between. The CDR3 sequence is 15 residues long. The germline gives CDR1 MNHEY, CDR2 SVGAGI. This chain's CDR3 is CASSYSHGAWNEQFF. The CDR3 DNA reads TGTGCCAGCAGTTACTCTCATGGGGCTTGGAATGAGCAGTTCTTC.

This clone was detected ten times or more. This chain joins TRBV19 and TRBJ2-3; tentatively, D is TRBD1 or TRBD2 (5 bases each). Germline lookup yields CDR1 LNHDA and CDR2 SQIVND (reference sequence). With 2 bases removed from V and 6 bases from J, the gap between germline ends came to 12 bases. This CDR3 region has 14 residues. The CDR3 here is CASSILAGTDTQYF. The CDR3 DNA sequence: TGTGCCAGTAGTATACTCGCAGGGACGGATACGCAGTATTTT.

In its sample, this clone was seen a few times. This may arise from a read error, as a much more abundant clone is one base away. The CDR3 coding sequence is TGTGCCAGCAGTGAATCGCCAGGGGGCGGGGATACCCAGTACTTC. Translated, it gives CASSESPGGGDTQYF. This chain uses TRBV6-1 with TRBJ2-5, with TRBD1 identical over 8 bases. Germline loops: CDR1 MNHNS, CDR2 SASEGT. The CDR3 runs 15 residues. With 2 bases clipped from V and 8 bases from J, the junction kept 10 bases outside the gene matches.